The 8 T cell receptor beta chains below were found in one sample sequenced in a study of CD8+ T cells in alopecia areata. It was cDNA, reverse transcribed from extracted RNA, that served as the sequencing template. The assay was immunoSEQ multiplex PCR, and TCRdb's table has in-frame clones only and misses some. The data contain tens of thousands of clones, 95% to 97% of them singletons. The sequencing used CD8+ T cells sorted from blood, collected at week 0. The receptors were gathered from a human donor with alopecia areata.

The V gene is TRBV4-1, the J gene TRBJ1-2; the D is unclear. V was clipped by 0 bases and J by 0 bases, with 5 bases between them. CDR1 MGHRA and CDR2 YSYEKL come from the germline V gene. This CDR3 has 14 residues. CDR3 sequence reads: CASSQESANYGYTF. CDR3 coding DNA: TGCGCCAGCAGCCAAGAATCGGCTAACTATGGCTACACCTTC.

The chain has TRBV29-1 and TRBJ2-7, with D possibly matching TRBD2 (6 bases). Trimming removed 6 bases from V and 2 bases from J, with 14 bases in between. Looked up from germline, CDR1 is SQVTM and CDR2 is ANQGSEA. The CDR3 has 13 amino acids. The CDR3: CSVHVSGAYEQYF. Here the CDR3 DNA reads TGCAGCGTCCACGTGTCGGGGGCCTACGAGCAGTACTTC.

This rearrangement joins TRBV4-1 to TRBJ1-5, with 7 bases identical to TRBD1. This CDR3 comprises 18 residues. The germline CDR1 and CDR2 sequences are MGHRA and YSYEKL. The trim removed 0 bases at V and 1 base at J, leaving 9 bases unmatched. DNA of the CDR3: TGCGCCAGCAGCCAAGAAGGGTCAGGGGGAGGGAGCAATCAGCCCCAGCATTTT. Its translation: CASSQEGSGGGSNQPQHF.

V and J are TRBV7-2 and TRBJ2-1, with TRBD2 as a possible D gene (5 bases). This CDR3 is built from 12 residues. The ends were cut back, 3 bases at V and 10 bases at J, with 10 bases in the middle. Germline assignment: CDR1 SGHTA and CDR2 FQGNSA. The CDR3 loop is CASSLAGGEQFF. DNA of the CDR3: TGTGCCAGCAGCTTGGCGGGTGGGGAGCAGTTCTTC.

The CDR3 bases are TGCGCCAGCAGCCAAGATCTAGCTAGCGGGGGCTCCAATGAGCAGTTCTTC. Its translation: CASSQDLASGGSNEQFF. The chain combines TRBV4-1 with TRBJ2-1, with 10 bases aligning to TRBD2. The CDR3 length is 17 residues. With 0 bases clipped from V and 6 bases from J, the junction kept 8 bases outside the gene matches. Germline loops: CDR1 MGHRA, CDR2 YSYEKL.

This rearrangement joins TRBV2 to TRBJ2-1; 8 bases align to TRBD2. Germline CDR1 SNHLY, CDR2 FYNNEI. The V and J ends lost 3 bases and 2 bases, in that order; junction bases with no gene match: 6. This CDR3 spans 16 amino acids. The CDR3 loop reads CASSEVSGVPYNEQFF. In DNA, the CDR3 is TGTGCCAGCAGTGAGGTTAGCGGGGTCCCCTACAATGAGCAGTTCTTC.

The genes are TRBV11-2 and TRBJ1-2, with D possibly matching TRBD1 (5 bases). Germline V gene sequence: CDR1 SGHAT, CDR2 FQNNGV. This CDR3 spans 16 amino acids. V gave up 5 bases and J gave up 5 bases, with 21 bases separating them. The CDR3 is CASSPRDSGNRYGYTF. The CDR3 DNA sequence: TGTGCCAGCAGCCCCCGGGATTCAGGGAACCGATATGGCTACACCTTC.

The chain has TRBV11-2 and TRBJ1-5; D remains ambiguous. Trimming left V 0 bases short and J 2 bases short, with 5 bases between. The CDR3 length is 14 residues. CDR1 is SGHAT and CDR2 is FQNNGV in the germline V gene. The CDR3 region has the DNA TGTGCCAGCAGCTTAGATTGGGGCAATCAGCCCCAGCATTTT. Encoded protein: CASSLDWGNQPQHF.